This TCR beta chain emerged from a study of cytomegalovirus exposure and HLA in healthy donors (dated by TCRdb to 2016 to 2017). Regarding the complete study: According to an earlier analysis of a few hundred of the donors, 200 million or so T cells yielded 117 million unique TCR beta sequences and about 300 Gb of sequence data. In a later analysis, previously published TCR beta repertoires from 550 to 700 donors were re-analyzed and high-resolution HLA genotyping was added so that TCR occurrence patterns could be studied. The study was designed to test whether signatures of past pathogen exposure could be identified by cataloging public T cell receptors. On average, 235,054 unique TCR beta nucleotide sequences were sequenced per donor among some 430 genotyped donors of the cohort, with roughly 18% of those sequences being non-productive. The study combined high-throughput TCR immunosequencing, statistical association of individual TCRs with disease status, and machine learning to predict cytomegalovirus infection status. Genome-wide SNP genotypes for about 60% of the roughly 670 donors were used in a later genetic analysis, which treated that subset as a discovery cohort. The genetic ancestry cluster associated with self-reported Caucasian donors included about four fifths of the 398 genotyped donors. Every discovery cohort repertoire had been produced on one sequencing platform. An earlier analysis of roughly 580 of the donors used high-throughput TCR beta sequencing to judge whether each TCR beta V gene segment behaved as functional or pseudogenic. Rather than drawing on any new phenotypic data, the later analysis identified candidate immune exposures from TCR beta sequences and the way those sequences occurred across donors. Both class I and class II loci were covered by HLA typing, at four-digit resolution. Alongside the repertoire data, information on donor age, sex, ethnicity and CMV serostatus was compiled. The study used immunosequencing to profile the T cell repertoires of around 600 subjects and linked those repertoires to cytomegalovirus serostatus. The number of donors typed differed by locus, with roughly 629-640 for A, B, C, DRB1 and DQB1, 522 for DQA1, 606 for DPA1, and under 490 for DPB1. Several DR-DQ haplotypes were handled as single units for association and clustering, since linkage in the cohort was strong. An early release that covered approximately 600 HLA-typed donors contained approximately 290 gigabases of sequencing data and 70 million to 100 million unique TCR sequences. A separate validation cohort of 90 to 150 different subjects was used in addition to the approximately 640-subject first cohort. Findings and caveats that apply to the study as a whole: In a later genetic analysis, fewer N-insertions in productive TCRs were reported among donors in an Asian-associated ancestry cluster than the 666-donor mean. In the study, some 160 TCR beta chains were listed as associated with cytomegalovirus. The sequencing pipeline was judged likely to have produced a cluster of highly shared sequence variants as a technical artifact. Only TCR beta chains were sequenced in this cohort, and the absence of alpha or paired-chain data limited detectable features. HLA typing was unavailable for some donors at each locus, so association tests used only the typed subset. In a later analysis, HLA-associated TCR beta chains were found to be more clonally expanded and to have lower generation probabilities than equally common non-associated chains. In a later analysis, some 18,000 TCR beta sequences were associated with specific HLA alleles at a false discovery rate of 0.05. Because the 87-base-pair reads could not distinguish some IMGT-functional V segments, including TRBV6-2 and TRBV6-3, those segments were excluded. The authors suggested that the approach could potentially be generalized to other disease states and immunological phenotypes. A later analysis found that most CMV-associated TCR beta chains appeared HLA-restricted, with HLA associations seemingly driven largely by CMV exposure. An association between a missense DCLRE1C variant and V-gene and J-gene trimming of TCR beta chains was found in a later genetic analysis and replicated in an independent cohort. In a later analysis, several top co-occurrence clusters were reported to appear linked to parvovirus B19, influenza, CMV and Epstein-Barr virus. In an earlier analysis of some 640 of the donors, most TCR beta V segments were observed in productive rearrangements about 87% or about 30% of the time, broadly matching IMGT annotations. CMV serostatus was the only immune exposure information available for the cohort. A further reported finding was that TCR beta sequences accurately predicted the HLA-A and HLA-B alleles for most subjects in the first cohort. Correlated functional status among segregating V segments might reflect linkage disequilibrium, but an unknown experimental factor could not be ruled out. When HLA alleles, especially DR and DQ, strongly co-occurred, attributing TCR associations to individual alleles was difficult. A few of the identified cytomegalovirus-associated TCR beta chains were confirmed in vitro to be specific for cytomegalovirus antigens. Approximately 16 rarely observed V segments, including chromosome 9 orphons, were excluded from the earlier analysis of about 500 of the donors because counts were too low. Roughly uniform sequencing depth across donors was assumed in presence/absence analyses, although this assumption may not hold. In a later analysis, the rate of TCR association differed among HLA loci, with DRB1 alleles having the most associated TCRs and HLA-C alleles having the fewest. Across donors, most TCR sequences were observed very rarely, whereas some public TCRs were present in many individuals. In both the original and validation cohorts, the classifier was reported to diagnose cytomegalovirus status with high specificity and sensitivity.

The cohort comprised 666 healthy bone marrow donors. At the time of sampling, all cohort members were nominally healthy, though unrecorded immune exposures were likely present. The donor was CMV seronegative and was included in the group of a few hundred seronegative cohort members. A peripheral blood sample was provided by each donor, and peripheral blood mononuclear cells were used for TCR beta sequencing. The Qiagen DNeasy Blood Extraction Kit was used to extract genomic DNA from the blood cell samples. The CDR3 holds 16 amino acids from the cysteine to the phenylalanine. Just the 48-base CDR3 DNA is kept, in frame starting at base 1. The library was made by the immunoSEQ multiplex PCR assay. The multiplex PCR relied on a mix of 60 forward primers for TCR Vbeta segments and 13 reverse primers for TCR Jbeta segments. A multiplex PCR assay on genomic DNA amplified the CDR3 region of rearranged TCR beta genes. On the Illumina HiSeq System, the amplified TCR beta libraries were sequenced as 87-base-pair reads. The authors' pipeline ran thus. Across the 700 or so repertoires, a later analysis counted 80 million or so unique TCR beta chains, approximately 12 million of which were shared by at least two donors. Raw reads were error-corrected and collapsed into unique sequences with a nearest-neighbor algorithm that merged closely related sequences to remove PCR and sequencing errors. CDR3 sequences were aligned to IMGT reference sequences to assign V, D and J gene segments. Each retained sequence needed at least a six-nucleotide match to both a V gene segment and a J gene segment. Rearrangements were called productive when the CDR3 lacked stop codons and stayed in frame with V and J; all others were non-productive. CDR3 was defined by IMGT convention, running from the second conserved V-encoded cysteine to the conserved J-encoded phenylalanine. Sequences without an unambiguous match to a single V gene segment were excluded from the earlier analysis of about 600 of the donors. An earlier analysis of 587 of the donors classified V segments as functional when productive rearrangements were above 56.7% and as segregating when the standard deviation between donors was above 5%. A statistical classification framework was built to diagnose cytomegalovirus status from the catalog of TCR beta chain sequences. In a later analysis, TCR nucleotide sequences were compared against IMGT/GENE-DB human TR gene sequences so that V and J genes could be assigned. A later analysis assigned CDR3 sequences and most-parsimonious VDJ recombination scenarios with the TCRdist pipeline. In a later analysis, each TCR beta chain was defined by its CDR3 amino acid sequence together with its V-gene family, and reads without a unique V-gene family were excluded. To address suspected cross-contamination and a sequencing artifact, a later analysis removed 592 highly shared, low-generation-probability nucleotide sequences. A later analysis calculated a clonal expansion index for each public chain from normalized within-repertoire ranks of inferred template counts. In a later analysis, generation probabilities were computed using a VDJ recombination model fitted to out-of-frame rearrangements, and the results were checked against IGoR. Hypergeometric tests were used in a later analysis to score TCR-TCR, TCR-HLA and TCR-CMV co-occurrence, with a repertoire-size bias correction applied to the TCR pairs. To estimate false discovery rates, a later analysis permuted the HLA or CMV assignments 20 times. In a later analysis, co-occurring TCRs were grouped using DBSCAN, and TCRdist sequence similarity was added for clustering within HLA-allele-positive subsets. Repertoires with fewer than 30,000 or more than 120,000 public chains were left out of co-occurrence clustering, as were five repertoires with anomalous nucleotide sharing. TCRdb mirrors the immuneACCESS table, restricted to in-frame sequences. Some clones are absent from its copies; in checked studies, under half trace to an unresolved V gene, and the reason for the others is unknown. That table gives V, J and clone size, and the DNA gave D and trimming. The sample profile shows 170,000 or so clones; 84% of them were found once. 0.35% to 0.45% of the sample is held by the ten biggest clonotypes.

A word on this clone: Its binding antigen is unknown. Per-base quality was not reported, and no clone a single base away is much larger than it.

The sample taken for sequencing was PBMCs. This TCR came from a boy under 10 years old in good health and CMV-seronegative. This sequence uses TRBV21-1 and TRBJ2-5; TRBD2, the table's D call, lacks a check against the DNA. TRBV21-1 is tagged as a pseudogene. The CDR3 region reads CASSKEHGSAWETQYF. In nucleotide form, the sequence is TGTGCCAGCAGCAAAGAACACGGGAGTGCGTGGGAGACCCAGTACTTC.